These 20 T cell receptor beta chains originate from one sample sequenced in a study of identical twins. TCRdb reanalysed the 5' RACE reads using MiXCR and keeps one entry per CDR3 protein. The sample carries roughly 490,000 distinct CDR3 sequences, roughly 13% recorded once. These data were also filed under a second study, of yellow fever vaccine responses in identical twins.

Sequenced material: CD4+ T cells sorted from blood. The receptors were sampled from a woman between 18 and 30 years old in good health.

The CDR3 here is CSARGVFNTGELFF. Written as DNA, the CDR3 is TGCAGTGCTAGGGGGGTGTTTAACACCGGGGAGCTGTTTTTT. The chain recombines TRBV20-1 with TRBJ2-2; D may be TRBD1 or TRBD2 (5 bases each). This CDR3 has 14 residues. Trimming cost V 3 bases and J 2 bases, with 10 bases left between them. Looked up from germline, CDR1 is DFQATT and CDR2 is SNEGSKA (reference sequence).

V and J are TRBV5-4 and TRBJ1-4; D remains ambiguous. CDR3 length equals 16 residues. V lost 0 bases and J 10 bases, leaving 19 bases between the germline ends. CDR1 is SGHNT, CDR2 YYREEE, per germline (reference sequence). The CDR3 spells CASSLVAGSTPIKLFF. Written as DNA, the CDR3 is TGTGCCAGCAGCTTGGTTGCGGGGTCAACCCCGATAAAACTGTTTTTT. Using reference TRBV5-4 and TRBJ1-4 for the parts outside the CDR3, the full variable domain is ETGVTQSPTHLIKTRGQQVTLRCSSQSGHNTVSWYQQALGQGPQFIFQYYREEENGRGNFPPRFSGLQFPNYSSELNVNALELDDSALYLCASSLVAGSTPIKLFFGSGTQLSVL.

A few counts support this clonotype. The chain employs TRBV30 and TRBJ2-5; the D is unclear. CDR1 GTSNPN and CDR2 SVGIG come from the germline V gene (reference sequence). The CDR3 sequence is 9 residues long. The V gene lost 5 bases and the J gene lost 13 bases, with 11 bases spanning the gap. CDR3 loop: CAWGPPMYF. The CDR3 region has the DNA TGTGCCTGGGGACCGCCAATGTACTTC. The full variable domain, with the rest looked up from reference TRBV30 and TRBJ2-5, is SQTIHQWPATLVQPVGSPLSLECTVEGTSNPNLYWYRQAAGRGLQLLFYSVGIGQISSEVPQNLSASRPQDRQFILSSKKLLLSDSGFYLCAWGPPMYFGPGTRLLVL.

This sequence joins TRBV20-1 and TRBJ2-5; weak D call: TRBD1 (6 bases). This CDR3 contains 15 residues. V was pared by 6 bases and J by 0 bases, with 17 bases between. The V gene's germline CDR1 is DFQATT and CDR2 SNEGSKA (reference sequence). The CDR3 region is CSAQGLDRHQETQYF. The CDR3 nucleotides are TGCAGTGCCCAAGGCCTGGACAGACACCAAGAGACCCAGTACTTC.

As for this clonotype: The junction departs from the called germline gene at one end, perhaps through a read error. CDR3 coding DNA: TGTACCAGCAGCTTGGGAGTGTGGGCACCGAACACCGGGGAGCTGTTTTTT. Translated, it gives CTSSLGVWAPNTGELFF. The J gene is TRBJ2-2, the V gene TRBV5-5; possible D gene TRBD2, 5 bases. The CDR3 is 17 amino acids. Germline loops: CDR1 SGHKS, CDR2 YYEKEE (reference sequence).

This clonotype was detected a few times. The chain couples TRBV18 to TRBJ2-3, with 10 positions matching TRBD1. CDR1 is KGHSH, CDR2 LQKENI, per germline. V was clipped by 6 bases and J by 2 bases; unmatched bases: 5. The CDR3 is 15 residues long. The CDR3 loop reads CASSPGQGTTDTQYF. CDR3 DNA: TGTGCCAGCTCCCCGGGACAGGGGACCACAGATACGCAGTATTTT.

This clonotype was recorded only once. The gene calls are TRBV19 and TRBJ1-1; no definite D call. V shed 7 bases and J shed 6 bases, with 12 bases lying between them. Germline-derived CDR1 and CDR2 are LNHDA and SQIVND (reference sequence). CDR3 length: 12 residues. The CDR3, as DNA: TGTGCCAGTAACAGAGGGAGGGCTGAAGCTTTCTTT. As protein: CASNRGRAEAFF.

CDR3 in amino acids: CASSLGQDLYEQYF. The CDR3 DNA follows: TGTGCCAGCAGCCTTGGACAGGACCTCTACGAGCAGTACTTC. The chain is built from TRBV14 and TRBJ2-7; 7 nucleotides line up with TRBD1. CDR1 SGHDN and CDR2 FVKESK come from the germline V gene. This CDR3 region has 14 residues. J gave up 3 bases and V 4 bases, and 6 bases lay outside the gene matches. The complete variable domain, with remaining parts taken from reference TRBV14 and TRBJ2-7, reads EAGVTQFPSHSVIEKGQTVTLRCDPISGHDNLYWYRRVMGKEIKFLLHFVKESKQDESGMPNNRFLAERTGGTYSTLKVQPAELEDSGVYFCASSLGQDLYEQYFGPGTRLTVT.

V is TRBV5-6 and J is TRBJ2-5; unclear D gene. CDR3 length equals 15 residues. The ends were cut back, 0 bases at V and 3 bases at J, with 12 bases in the middle. Germline V lookup: CDR1 SGHDT, CDR2 YYEEEE. The CDR3 loop reads CASSLVRQPKETQYF. Written as DNA, the CDR3 is TGTGCCAGCAGCTTGGTCCGCCAGCCGAAAGAGACCCAGTACTTC.

The rearrangement links TRBV11-3 to TRBJ2-6; D uncertain. The length of the CDR3 is 21 residues. Germline CDR1 SGHNT, CDR2 YENEEA. The V and J ends lost 4 bases and 0 bases respectively, with 25 bases between them. CDR3 residues: CASSSSVPQGSWFSGANVLTF. CDR3 bases: TGTGCCAGCAGCTCTTCCGTCCCCCAAGGGTCATGGTTCTCTGGGGCCAACGTCCTGACTTTC. Using reference TRBV11-3 and TRBJ2-6 for the parts outside the CDR3, the full variable domain is EAGVVQSPRYKIIEKKQPVAFWCNPISGHNTLYWYLQNLGQGPELLIRYENEEAVDDSQLPKDRFSAERLKGVDSTLKIQPAELGDSAVYLCASSSSVPQGSWFSGANVLTFGAGSRLTVL.

The gene calls are TRBV10-2 and TRBJ2-5, with D possibly being TRBD2 (7 bases). The germline V gene has CDR1 WSHSY and CDR2 SAAADI. The V end was cut by 6 bases, the J end by 5 bases, with 10 bases between. CDR3 length: 12 amino acids. CDR3 amino acids: CASREGGETQYF. The DNA for the CDR3 is TGCGCCAGCAGGGAGGGGGGGGAGACCCAGTACTTC.

The chain joins TRBV12-3 or TRBV12-4 to TRBJ1-5, with D unresolved. V shed 8 bases and J shed 3 bases, with 8 bases lying between them. This CDR3 has 12 residues. The CDR3 reads CASRPNNQPQHF. The CDR3, as DNA: TGTGCCAGCCGACCGAACAATCAGCCCCAGCATTTT.

V and J are TRBV12-5 and TRBJ2-2, with 8 bases matching TRBD1. After removal of 1 base from V and 3 bases from J, the junction contained 7 bases not matched to a gene. This CDR3 contains 17 residues. Germline V gene lookup returns CDR1 LGHNT and CDR2 FRNRAP. The CDR3 is CASGLATGTGHTGELFF. CDR3 DNA sequence: TGTGCTAGTGGTTTGGCCACCGGGACAGGTCACACCGGGGAGCTGTTTTTT. The variable domain in full, with the rest retrieved from reference TRBV12-5 and TRBJ2-2, is DARVTQTPRHKVTEMGQEVTMRCQPILGHNTVFWYRQTMMQGLELLAYFRNRAPLDDSGMPKDRFSAEMPDATLATLKIQPSEPRDSAVYFCASGLATGTGHTGELFFGEGSRLTVL.

This clonotype has just a few counts. The chain couples TRBV7-9 to TRBJ2-1, with a tentative D call TRBD1 (6 bases). Trimming shortened V by 0 bases and J by 0 bases, and 12 bases separated the two germline ends. Germline CDR1 reads SEHNR; CDR2 reads FQNEAQ (reference sequence). The CDR3 contains 17 residues. As DNA, the CDR3 is TGTGCCAGCAGCTTAGCGGGGGCCAAGAGCTCCTACAATGAGCAGTTCTTC. This gives the protein CASSLAGAKSSYNEQFF.

This chain uses TRBV19 with TRBJ2-7; a possible D gene is TRBD1 (5 bases). The CDR3 is 19 residues long. V dropped 3 bases and J dropped 3 bases, with 27 bases sitting between them. The germline CDR1 and CDR2 sequences are LNHDA and SQIVND (reference sequence). Here the CDR3 DNA reads TGTGCCAGTAGTATGCAAGGTGGAGACAGCCAACTCGCCCGCTACGAGCAGTACTTC. Its translation: CASSMQGGDSQLARYEQYF.

The V call is TRBV2, the J call TRBJ1-1, with 7 positions matching TRBD1. After removal of 7 bases from V and 7 bases from J, the junction contained 9 bases not matched to a gene. Per the germline V gene, CDR1 is SNHLY and CDR2 is FYNNEI. The CDR3 is made up of 13 amino acids. This CDR3 is CASNPDRALEAFF. In nucleotides, the CDR3 is TGTGCCAGCAACCCCGACAGGGCCCTTGAAGCTTTCTTT.

This chain uses TRBV29-1 with TRBJ2-1, with TRBD2 identical over 8 bases. Germline V gene sequence: CDR1 SQVTM, CDR2 ANQGSEA. With V trimmed by 4 bases and J by 10 bases, 15 bases remained unmatched. CDR3 length equals 15 residues. CDR3 bases: TGCAGCGTTGTGCCCCAAGGCGGACTAGCTCGCGAGCAGTTCTTC. Encoded protein: CSVVPQGGLAREQFF.

The rearrangement uses TRBV27 and TRBJ2-3; 8 positions agree with TRBD2. Germline V gives CDR1 MNHEY, CDR2 SMNVEV (reference sequence). V gave up 2 bases and J gave up 3 bases; unmatched junction bases: 4. The CDR3 has 15 amino acids. The CDR3 loop is CASSLTGGPTDTQYF. In DNA, the CDR3 is TGTGCCAGCAGTTTAACGGGAGGGCCGACAGATACGCAGTATTTT.

The gene calls are TRBV10-1 and TRBJ2-7; D call uncertain. The V gene lost 2 bases and the J gene lost 5 bases, with 13 bases spanning the gap. Germline assignment: CDR1 WNHNN and CDR2 SYGVQD (reference sequence). The CDR3 loop spans 14 amino acids. For the CDR3, the DNA is TGCGCCAGCAGTGAGGGGGTAATTGGGGACGAGCAGTACTTC. Its protein product is CASSEGVIGDEQYF.

The chain couples TRBV29-1 to TRBJ2-6; D uncertain. V lost 6 bases to trimming and J lost 0 bases, with 6 bases between them. Germline values: CDR1 SQVTM, CDR2 ANQGSEA. The CDR3 runs 13 residues. The CDR3, as DNA: TGCAGCGTCGGTCTCTCTGGGGCCAACGTCCTGACTTTC. As protein: CSVGLSGANVLTF.